This T cell receptor (beta chain) came from a study of T cells after yellow fever vaccination. Trimming stripped 0 bases from V and 2 bases from J, with 11 bases between. The CDR3 is made up of 14 amino acids. The germline gives CDR1 DFQATT, CDR2 SNEGSKA (reference sequence). This clonotype was detected ten times or more. TCRdb re-called the 5' RACE reads through MiXCR, storing one row per CDR3 protein. The sample records some 220,000 distinct CDR3 sequences, 3% to 4% being singletons. This TCR was recovered from a man aged 18 to 29 who received the YFV17D yellow fever vaccine. The rearrangement links TRBV20-1 to TRBJ2-7; D uncertain. The sample in question was CD4+ T cells sorted from PBMCs, obtained 10 days after the yellow fever booster vaccination. CDR3 protein: CSARDPFPPYEQYF. The CDR3 DNA reads as TGCAGTGCTAGAGACCCCTTTCCGCCCTACGAGCAGTACTTC.